The rows below give T cell receptor beta chains drawn from one sample of a study of T cell responses to AZD1222 COVID-19 vaccine. Clones were sequenced by immunoSEQ multiplex PCR, and TCRdb holds only the in-frame ones, with some missing. This table has 95,000 to 150,000 clones, roughly 90% appearing once. Here the sequenced sample was peripheral blood, taken on day 0 of AZD1222 vaccination. The receptors were gathered from an adult in good health. Both conserved end residues are part of each CDR3. Each record gives: D gene, V gene, clone size, J gene, CDR3 protein, CDR3 DNA. D genes are given only for firm matches. Only part of the rows carry a size: once, few, many, or a class if the clone is expanded.

D: TRBD1; V: TRBV20-1; size: NA; J: TRBJ1-2; CDR3: CSASDRVGAYGYTF; DNA: TGCAGTGCTAGTGACAGGGTTGGGGCCTATGGCTACACCTTC
D: NA; V: TRBV9; size: NA; J: TRBJ1-6; CDR3: CASSVAEGSPLHF; DNA: TGTGCCAGCAGCGTAGCTGAGGGGTCCCCCCTCCACTTT
D: NA; V: TRBV7-2; size: NA; J: TRBJ2-2; CDR3: CASSLAAPGGRSGELFF; DNA: TGTGCCAGCAGCTTAGCGGCCCCCGGGGGGCGAAGCGGGGAGCTGTTTTTT
D: NA; V: TRBV5-6; size: NA; J: TRBJ2-7; CDR3: CASSLSRISSYEQYF; DNA: TGTGCCAGCAGCTTAAGCCGGATCAGCTCCTACGAGCAGTACTTC
D: NA; V: TRBV28; size: NA; J: TRBJ1-3; CDR3: CASSLGNTIYF; DNA: TGTGCCAGCAGTTTAGGAAACACCATATATTTT
D: TRBD2; V: TRBV6-4; size: few; J: TRBJ2-3; CDR3: CASSGIAGGPDTQYF; DNA: TGTGCCAGCAGTGGCATAGCGGGAGGGCCGGATACGCAGTATTTT
D: NA; V: TRBV6-5; size: NA; J: TRBJ1-1; CDR3: CASSYHGGGPTEAFF; DNA: TGTGCCAGCAGTTACCACGGGGGGGGGCCCACTGAAGCTTTCTTT
D: TRBD2; V: TRBV6-6; size: NA; J: TRBJ2-1; CDR3: CASSSGTSGYNEQFF; DNA: TGTGCCAGCAGTTCCGGGACTAGCGGCTACAATGAGCAGTTCTTC
D: TRBD1; V: TRBV4-3; size: NA; J: TRBJ2-3; CDR3: CASSQGQGVSDTQYF; DNA: TGCGCCAGCAGCCAGGGACAGGGAGTATCAGATACGCAGTATTTT
D: TRBD1; V: TRBV5-1; size: NA; J: TRBJ2-1; CDR3: CASSLVDRNEQFF; DNA: TGCGCCAGCAGCTTAGTGGACAGGAATGAGCAGTTCTTC
D: NA; V: TRBV11-2; size: NA; J: TRBJ2-7; CDR3: CASSFGAGPHYEQYF; DNA: TGTGCCAGCAGCTTCGGGGCGGGGCCTCACTACGAGCAGTACTTC
D: TRBD2; V: TRBV27; size: NA; J: TRBJ2-5; CDR3: CASSLAGAVETQYF; DNA: TGTGCCAGCAGTCTGGCGGGAGCGGTAGAGACCCAGTACTTC
D: NA; V: TRBV29-1; size: NA; J: TRBJ1-2; CDR3: CSVEESGGYGYTF; DNA: TGCAGCGTTGAAGAATCGGGAGGTTATGGCTACACCTTC
D: NA; V: TRBV19; size: NA; J: TRBJ1-4; CDR3: CASSRRTNEKLFF; DNA: TGTGCCAGTTCCCGTCGTACTAATGAAAAACTGTTTTTT
D: TRBD1; V: TRBV5-1; size: NA; J: TRBJ1-1; CDR3: CASSLGQGIPEAFF; DNA: TGCGCCAGCAGCTTGGGACAGGGCATCCCTGAAGCTTTCTTT
D: NA; V: TRBV6-1; size: once; J: TRBJ1-2; CDR3: CASSEVDMNYGYTF; DNA: TGTGCCAGCAGTGAAGTCGACATGAACTATGGCTACACCTTC
D: NA; V: TRBV6-2/TRBV6-3; size: NA; J: TRBJ1-2; CDR3: CASSPPGYGYTF; DNA: TGTGCCAGCAGCCCCCCGGGCTATGGCTACACCTTC
D: TRBD2; V: TRBV5-1; size: NA; J: TRBJ2-7; CDR3: CASSLGLAGEGTNEQYF; DNA: TGCGCCAGCAGCTTGGGACTAGCGGGAGAAGGAACGAACGAGCAGTACTTC
D: NA; V: TRBV25-1; size: NA; J: TRBJ2-3; CDR3: CASSEFRAVSTDTQYF; DNA: TGTGCCAGCAGTGAATTCAGGGCGGTTAGCACAGATACGCAGTATTTT
D: NA; V: TRBV27; size: NA; J: TRBJ2-4; CDR3: CASSFDRLAKNIQYF; DNA: TGTGCCAGCAGTTTTGACAGACTAGCCAAAAACATTCAGTACTTC
D: NA; V: TRBV3-1/TRBV3-2; size: NA; J: TRBJ1-4; CDR3: CASSQSGGGLVEKLFF; DNA: TGTGCCAGCAGCCAATCCGGAGGGGGGTTGGTCGAAAAACTGTTTTTT
D: NA; V: TRBV4-3; size: NA; J: TRBJ1-2; CDR3: CASSHRGSWGGYTF; DNA: TGCGCCAGCAGCCACCGGGGGTCGTGGGGTGGCTACACCTTC
D: NA; V: TRBV11-2; size: NA; J: TRBJ2-1; CDR3: CASSRVTGAEGQFF; DNA: TGTGCCAGCAGCCGGGTAACGGGGGCAGAGGGGCAGTTCTTC
D: NA; V: TRBV27; size: NA; J: TRBJ1-3; CDR3: CASSPQADLSGNTIYF; DNA: TGTGCCAGCAGTCCACAGGCTGACCTCTCTGGAAACACCATATATTTT
D: NA; V: TRBV19; size: once; J: TRBJ2-7; CDR3: CASSVAGQIYEQYF; DNA: TGTGCCAGTAGTGTCGCGGGACAGATCTACGAGCAGTACTTC
D: NA; V: TRBV4-1; size: NA; J: TRBJ1-5; CDR3: CASSQGGFPNQPQHF; DNA: TGCGCCAGCAGCCAGGGGGGGTTCCCTAATCAGCCCCAGCATTTT
D: NA; V: TRBV7-9; size: NA; J: TRBJ1-5; CDR3: CASSLSERNQPQHF; DNA: TGTGCCAGCAGCTTAAGCGAGAGAAATCAGCCCCAGCATTTT
D: TRBD1; V: TRBV28; size: NA; J: TRBJ1-1; CDR3: CASSSPHGTRGLGNTEAFF; DNA: TGTGCCAGCAGTTCACCGCATGGAACCAGGGGGTTGGGGAACACTGAAGCTTTCTTT
D: NA; V: TRBV28; size: NA; J: TRBJ1-1; CDR3: CASTPRQVRSGGPPNTEAFF; DNA: TGTGCCAGCACCCCCCGCCAGGTGCGGTCCGGGGGTCCCCCGAACACTGAAGCTTTCTTT
D: TRBD1; V: TRBV27; size: NA; J: TRBJ1-6; CDR3: CASSSPRWTGKFSYNSPLHF; DNA: TGTGCCAGCAGTTCCCCAAGGTGGACAGGGAAGTTCTCCTATAATTCACCCCTCCACTTT
D: NA; V: TRBV10-1; size: few; J: TRBJ2-5; CDR3: CASSRRNQETQYF; DNA: TGCGCCAGCAGTCGAAGGAACCAAGAGACCCAGTACTTC
D: NA; V: TRBV28; size: NA; J: TRBJ2-2; CDR3: CASSLETEGAGELFF; DNA: TGTGCCAGCAGTTTAGAGACAGAGGGCGCCGGGGAGCTGTTTTTT
D: NA; V: TRBV30; size: NA; J: TRBJ1-1; CDR3: CAWRGGVEAFF; DNA: TGTGCCTGGAGGGGAGGGGTTGAAGCTTTCTTT
D: TRBD1; V: TRBV7-2; size: NA; J: TRBJ1-6; CDR3: CASSLLGQGKSPLHF; DNA: TGTGCCAGCAGCTTATTGGGACAGGGGAAATCACCCCTCCACTTT
D: TRBD1; V: TRBV30; size: NA; J: TRBJ1-5; CDR3: CAWSAGQGTQPQHF; DNA: TGTGCCTGGAGCGCGGGACAGGGAACACAGCCCCAGCATTTT
D: NA; V: TRBV27; size: NA; J: TRBJ1-1; CDR3: CASGYGAGLSEAFF; DNA: TGTGCCAGCGGGTACGGGGCGGGTTTGTCTGAAGCTTTCTTT
D: NA; V: TRBV21-1; size: NA; J: TRBJ2-7; CDR3: CASSPPRLRDRGIYEQYF; DNA: TGTGCCAGCAGCCCACCCCGCCTCCGGGACAGGGGAATATACGAGCAGTACTTC
D: TRBD1; V: TRBV10-3; size: once; J: TRBJ1-5; CDR3: CAISEEVGGQGDQPQHF; DNA: TGTGCCATCAGCGAAGAAGTTGGGGGACAGGGAGATCAGCCCCAGCATTTT
D: NA; V: TRBV19; size: NA; J: TRBJ1-2; CDR3: CASSTVGAVYGYTF; DNA: TGTGCCAGTAGTACCGTGGGGGCAGTCTATGGCTACACCTTC
D: NA; V: TRBV4-3; size: once; J: TRBJ2-1; CDR3: CASSQEGTYNEQFF; DNA: TGCGCCAGCAGCCAAGAGGGAACCTACAATGAGCAGTTCTTC
D: NA; V: TRBV4-3; size: NA; J: TRBJ1-4; CDR3: CASSQEQETAREKLFF; DNA: TGCGCCAGCAGCCAAGAGCAGGAGACAGCGAGGGAAAAACTGTTTTTT
D: NA; V: TRBV24-1; size: NA; J: TRBJ2-7; CDR3: CATSDAGPYSYEQYF; DNA: TGTGCCACCAGTGATGCGGGGCCTTACTCCTACGAGCAGTACTTC
D: NA; V: TRBV7-8; size: NA; J: TRBJ1-1; CDR3: CASSLAGGMNTEAFF; DNA: TGTGCCAGCAGCTTAGCTGGGGGTATGAACACTGAAGCTTTCTTT
D: TRBD1; V: TRBV5-1; size: NA; J: TRBJ2-3; CDR3: CASSLRQGPDTQYF; DNA: TGCGCCAGCAGCTTGAGACAGGGCCCAGATACGCAGTATTTT
D: NA; V: TRBV24-1; size: NA; J: TRBJ2-7; CDR3: CATSQGYEQYF; DNA: TGTGCCACCAGTCAGGGCTACGAGCAGTACTTC
D: NA; V: TRBV9; size: NA; J: TRBJ2-3; CDR3: CASSNTGGTDTQYF; DNA: TGTGCCAGCAGCAATACAGGCGGCACAGATACGCAGTATTTT
D: NA; V: TRBV29-1; size: NA; J: TRBJ1-2; CDR3: CSVESGIGGYTF; DNA: TGCAGCGTTGAATCCGGGATAGGGGGCTACACCTTC
D: NA; V: TRBV28; size: NA; J: TRBJ1-6; CDR3: CASTPPRGPLHF; DNA: TGTGCCAGCACCCCCCCGAGGGGACCCCTCCACTTT
D: NA; V: TRBV19; size: NA; J: TRBJ1-3; CDR3: CASSGNTIYF; DNA: TGTGCCAGTAGTGGAAACACCATATATTTT
D: NA; V: TRBV28; size: few; J: TRBJ1-2; CDR3: CASSLTELNYGYTF; DNA: TGTGCCAGCAGTTTGACTGAGTTAAACTATGGCTACACCTTC
D: TRBD2; V: TRBV5-1; size: NA; J: TRBJ2-1; CDR3: CASSHMRSLAGGPYLIDEQFF; DNA: TGCGCCAGCAGCCATATGAGGAGTCTAGCGGGGGGGCCTTATCTTATCGATGAGCAGTTCTTC
D: NA; V: TRBV29-1; size: NA; J: TRBJ1-1; CDR3: CSVWVTEAFF; DNA: TGCAGCGTTTGGGTAACTGAAGCTTTCTTT
D: NA; V: TRBV15; size: NA; J: TRBJ1-3; CDR3: CATSRERDFLRRNTIYF; DNA: TGTGCCACCAGCAGAGAAAGAGACTTTCTACGAAGAAACACCATATATTTT
D: NA; V: TRBV30; size: NA; J: TRBJ1-2; CDR3: CAWAGQTGYGYTF; DNA: TGTGCCTGGGCGGGCCAAACGGGCTATGGCTACACCTTC
D: TRBD1; V: TRBV5-1; size: NA; J: TRBJ2-5; CDR3: CASSGGQGAWETQYF; DNA: TGCGCCAGCAGCGGAGGACAGGGGGCCTGGGAGACCCAGTACTTC
D: NA; V: TRBV28; size: once; J: TRBJ1-5; CDR3: CASQGPRGNQPQHF; DNA: TGTGCCAGCCAGGGACCCCGGGGCAATCAGCCCCAGCATTTT